The clone carrying this T cell receptor (beta chain) was seen just once. The target antigen is unknown. V was cut by 10 bases and J by 10 bases, with 24 bases left in between. CDR3 length: 14 amino acids. CDR1 is MDHEN, CDR2 SYDVKM, per germline. This specimen comes from a study of shared clonotypes between healthy human individuals. Some clones are missing from TCRdb's copy, which holds only in-frame ones; the method was immunoSEQ multiplex PCR. In the table there are more than 850,000 clones, roughly 74% of which are singletons. Donors, healthy HIV-negative adults, lacked recent acute infections or vaccinations. Adults of Caucasian background living in Nashville, Tennessee made up all donors. CD4+ cells underwent separation, giving CD45RA+ naive and CD45RA-negative memory subsets. General study points: Estimated clonotype richness was generally higher in naive than memory subsets.

The sequencing input was memory CD4+ T cells from PBMCs. Subset defined: CD45RA-negative fraction. The TCR sequence derives from a man in his late teens or twenties in good health. Some clones in this sample may be carry-over from other donors' samples. The V call is TRBV28, the J call TRBJ2-3; D remains unclear. The CDR3 loop reads CATSRSRTDGAQYF. CDR3 coding DNA: TGTGCCACCTCACGCTCGAGAACTGACGGAGCGCAGTATTTT.